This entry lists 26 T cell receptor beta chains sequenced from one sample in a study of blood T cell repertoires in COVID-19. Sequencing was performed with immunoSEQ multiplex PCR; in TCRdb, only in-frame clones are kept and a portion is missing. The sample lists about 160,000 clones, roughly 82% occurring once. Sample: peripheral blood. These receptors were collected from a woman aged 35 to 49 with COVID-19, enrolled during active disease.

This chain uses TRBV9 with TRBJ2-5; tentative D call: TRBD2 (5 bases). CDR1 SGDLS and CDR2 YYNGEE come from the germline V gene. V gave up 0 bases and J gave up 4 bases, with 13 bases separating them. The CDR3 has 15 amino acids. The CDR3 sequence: CASSVGLIRGETQYF. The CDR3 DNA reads TGTGCCAGCAGCGTAGGGTTAATTCGGGGAGAGACCCAGTACTTC.

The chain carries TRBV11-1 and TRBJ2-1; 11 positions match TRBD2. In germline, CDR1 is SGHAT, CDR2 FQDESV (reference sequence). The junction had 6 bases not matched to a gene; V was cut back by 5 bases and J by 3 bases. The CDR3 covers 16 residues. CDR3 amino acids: CASSTPTSGVYNEQFF. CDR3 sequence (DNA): TGTGCCAGCAGCACACCGACTAGCGGGGTCTACAATGAGCAGTTCTTC.

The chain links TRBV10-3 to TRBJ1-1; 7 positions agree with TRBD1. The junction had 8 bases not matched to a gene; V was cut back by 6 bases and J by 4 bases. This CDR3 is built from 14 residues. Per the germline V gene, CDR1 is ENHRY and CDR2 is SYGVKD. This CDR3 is CAISKTGQSTEAFF. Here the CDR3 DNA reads TGTGCCATCAGCAAGACAGGGCAGAGCACTGAAGCTTTCTTT.

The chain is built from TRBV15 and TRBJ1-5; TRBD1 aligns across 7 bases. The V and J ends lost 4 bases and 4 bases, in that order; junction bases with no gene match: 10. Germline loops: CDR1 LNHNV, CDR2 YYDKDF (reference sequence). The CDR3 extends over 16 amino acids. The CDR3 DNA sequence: TGTGCCACCAGCACCGTTTCGGACAGGTTGAATCAGCCCCAGCATTTT. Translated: CATSTVSDRLNQPQHF.

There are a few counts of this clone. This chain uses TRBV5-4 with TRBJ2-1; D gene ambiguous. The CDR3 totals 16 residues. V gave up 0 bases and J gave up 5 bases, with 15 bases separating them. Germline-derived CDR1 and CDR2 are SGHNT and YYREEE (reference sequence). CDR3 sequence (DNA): TGTGCCAGCAGCTTGGATCCCTCGGTGCCAAACAATGAGCAGTTCTTC. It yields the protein CASSLDPSVPNNEQFF.

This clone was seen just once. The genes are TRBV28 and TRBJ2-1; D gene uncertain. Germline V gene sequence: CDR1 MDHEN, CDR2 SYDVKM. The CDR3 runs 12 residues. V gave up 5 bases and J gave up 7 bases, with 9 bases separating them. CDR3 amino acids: CASSVSRNEQFF. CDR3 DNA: TGTGCCAGCAGTGTATCTCGGAATGAGCAGTTCTTC. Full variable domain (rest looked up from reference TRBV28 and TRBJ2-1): DVKVTQSSRYLVKRTGEKVFLECVQDMDHENMFWYRQDPGLGLRLIYFSYDVKMKEKGDIPEGYSVSREKKERFSLILESASTNQTSMYLCASSVSRNEQFFGPGTRLTVL.

The CDR3 region has the DNA TGTGCCAGCAGATCGACAGGAATCAACACCGGGGAGCTGTTTTTT. Translating it yields CASRSTGINTGELFF. The chain joins TRBV6-5 to TRBJ2-2, with D possibly matching TRBD1 (6 bases). Per germline, CDR1 MNHEY and CDR2 SVGAGI. V lost 6 bases to trimming and J lost 2 bases, with 13 bases between them. CDR3 size: 15 residues.

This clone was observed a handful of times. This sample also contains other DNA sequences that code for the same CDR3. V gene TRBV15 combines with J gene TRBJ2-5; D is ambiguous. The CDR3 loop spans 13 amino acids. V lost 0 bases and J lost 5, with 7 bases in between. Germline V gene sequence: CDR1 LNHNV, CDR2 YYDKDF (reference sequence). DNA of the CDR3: TGTGCCACCAGCAGAGATTTACGGGAGACCCAGTACTTC. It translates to CATSRDLRETQYF.

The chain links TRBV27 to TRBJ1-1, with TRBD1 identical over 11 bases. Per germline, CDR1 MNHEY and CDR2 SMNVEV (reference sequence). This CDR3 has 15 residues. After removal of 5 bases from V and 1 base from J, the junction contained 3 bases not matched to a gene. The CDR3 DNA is TGTGCCAGCAGTCAAGGGACAGGGGGGAACACTGAAGCTTTCTTT. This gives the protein CASSQGTGGNTEAFF.

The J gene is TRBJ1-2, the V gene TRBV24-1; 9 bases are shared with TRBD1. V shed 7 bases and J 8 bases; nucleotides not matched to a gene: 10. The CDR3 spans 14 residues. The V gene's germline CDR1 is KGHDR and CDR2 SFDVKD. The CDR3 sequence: CATSPPRQGDGYTF. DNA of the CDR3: TGTGCCACCAGCCCCCCCCGACAGGGGGACGGCTACACCTTC.

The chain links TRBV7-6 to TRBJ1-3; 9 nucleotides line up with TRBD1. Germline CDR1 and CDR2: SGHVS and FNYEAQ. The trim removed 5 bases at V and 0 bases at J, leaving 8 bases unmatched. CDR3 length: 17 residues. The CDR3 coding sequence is TGTGCCAGCAGCCAGGACAGGGGCCTCCTCTCTGGAAACACCATATATTTT. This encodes CASSQDRGLLSGNTIYF.

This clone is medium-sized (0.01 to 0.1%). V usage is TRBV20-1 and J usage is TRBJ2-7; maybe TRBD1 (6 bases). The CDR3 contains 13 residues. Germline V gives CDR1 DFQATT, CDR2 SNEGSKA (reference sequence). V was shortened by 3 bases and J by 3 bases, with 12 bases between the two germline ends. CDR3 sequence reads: CSASSRDNYEQYF. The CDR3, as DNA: TGCAGTGCTAGTTCCCGGGACAACTACGAGCAGTACTTC.

The chain's CDR3 is CAISESPRRQGGSPLHF. The CDR3 DNA is TGTGCCATCAGTGAGTCGCCCCGAAGACAGGGAGGTTCACCCCTCCACTTT. V is TRBV10-3 and J is TRBJ1-6, with 7 bases aligning to TRBD1. Looked up from germline, CDR1 is ENHRY and CDR2 is SYGVKD. The CDR3 has 17 residues. Trimming at V came to 0 bases and at J to 9 bases, leaving 11 bases not matched to a gene.

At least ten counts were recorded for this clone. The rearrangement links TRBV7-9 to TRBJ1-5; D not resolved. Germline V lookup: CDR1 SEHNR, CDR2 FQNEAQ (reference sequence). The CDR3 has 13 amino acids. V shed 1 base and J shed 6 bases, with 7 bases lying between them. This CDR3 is CASSLVTGQPQHF. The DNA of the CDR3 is TGTGCCAGCAGCTTAGTCACGGGTCAGCCCCAGCATTTT. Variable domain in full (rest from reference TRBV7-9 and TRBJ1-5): DTGVSQNPRHKITKRGQNVTFRCDPISEHNRLYWYRQTLGQGPEFLTYFQNEAQLEKSRLLSDRFSAERPKGSFSTLEIQRTEQGDSAMYLCASSLVTGQPQHFGDGTRLSIL.

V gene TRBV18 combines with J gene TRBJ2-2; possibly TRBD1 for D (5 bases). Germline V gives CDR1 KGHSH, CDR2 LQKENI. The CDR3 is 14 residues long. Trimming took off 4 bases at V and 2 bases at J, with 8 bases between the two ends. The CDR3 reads CASSQTVNTGELFF. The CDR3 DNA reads TGTGCCAGCTCACAGACAGTCAACACCGGGGAGCTGTTTTTT.

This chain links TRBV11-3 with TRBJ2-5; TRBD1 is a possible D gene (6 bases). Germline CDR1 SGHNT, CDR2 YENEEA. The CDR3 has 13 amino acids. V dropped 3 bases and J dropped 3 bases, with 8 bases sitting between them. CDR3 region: CASSFQGKETQYF. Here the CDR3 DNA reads TGTGCCAGCAGCTTTCAGGGGAAAGAGACCCAGTACTTC.

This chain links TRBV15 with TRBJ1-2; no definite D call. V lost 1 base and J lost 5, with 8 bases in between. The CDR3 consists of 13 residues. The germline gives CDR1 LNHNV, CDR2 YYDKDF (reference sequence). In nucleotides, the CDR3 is TGTGCCACCAGCAGAGGACGGGAGTATGGCTACACCTTC. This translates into CATSRGREYGYTF. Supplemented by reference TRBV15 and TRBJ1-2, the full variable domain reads DAMVIQNPRYQVTQFGKPVTLSCSQTLNHNVMYWYQQKSSQAPKLLFHYYDKDFNNEADTPDNFQSRRPNTSFCFLDIRSPGLGDTAMYLCATSRGREYGYTFGSGTRLTVV.

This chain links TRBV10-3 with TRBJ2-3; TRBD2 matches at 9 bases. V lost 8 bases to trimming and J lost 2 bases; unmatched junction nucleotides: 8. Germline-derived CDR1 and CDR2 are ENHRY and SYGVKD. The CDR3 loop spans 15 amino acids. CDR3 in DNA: TGTGCCATCGGGGAGCGGGGGGCGATCACAGATACGCAGTATTTT. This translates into CAIGERGAITDTQYF.

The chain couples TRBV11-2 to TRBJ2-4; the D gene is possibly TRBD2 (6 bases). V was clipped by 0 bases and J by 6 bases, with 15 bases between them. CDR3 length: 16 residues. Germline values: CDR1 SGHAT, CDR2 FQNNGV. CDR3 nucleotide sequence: TGTGCCAGCAGCTTAGAACCTGGAGGGGCCCTAAACATTCAGTACTTC. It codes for CASSLEPGGALNIQYF.

The CDR3 DNA sequence: TGTGCCAGCAGACATCGATTCGGGACTCCCGGAGGGGAGACCCAGTACTTC. Translated, it gives CASRHRFGTPGGETQYF. J is TRBJ2-5 and V is TRBV3-1 (or the pseudogene TRBV3-2), with TRBD2 as a possible D gene (6 bases). Trimming removed 6 bases at V and 5 bases at J, with 25 bases between. Germline V lookup: CDR1 LGHDT, CDR2 YNNKEL (reference sequence). The CDR3 extends over 17 amino acids.

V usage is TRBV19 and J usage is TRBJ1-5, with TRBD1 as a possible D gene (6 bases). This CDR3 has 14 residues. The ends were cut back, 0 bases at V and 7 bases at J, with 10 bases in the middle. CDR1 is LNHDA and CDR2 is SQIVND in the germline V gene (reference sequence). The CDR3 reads CASSIDQGLQPQHF. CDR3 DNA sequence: TGTGCCAGTAGTATAGATCAGGGGTTGCAGCCCCAGCATTTT.

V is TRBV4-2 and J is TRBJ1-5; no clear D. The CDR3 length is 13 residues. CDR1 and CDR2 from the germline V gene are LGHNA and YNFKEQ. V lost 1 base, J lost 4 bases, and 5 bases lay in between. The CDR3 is CASSQGSNQPQHF. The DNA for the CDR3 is TGTGCCAGCAGCCAAGGTTCGAATCAGCCCCAGCATTTT.

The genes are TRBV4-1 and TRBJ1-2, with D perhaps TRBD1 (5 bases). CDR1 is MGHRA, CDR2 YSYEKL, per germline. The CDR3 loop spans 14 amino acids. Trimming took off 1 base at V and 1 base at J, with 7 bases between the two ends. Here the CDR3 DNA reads TGCGCCAGCAGCCAAGGGGGGGGTAACTATGGCTACACCTTC. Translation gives CASSQGGGNYGYTF.

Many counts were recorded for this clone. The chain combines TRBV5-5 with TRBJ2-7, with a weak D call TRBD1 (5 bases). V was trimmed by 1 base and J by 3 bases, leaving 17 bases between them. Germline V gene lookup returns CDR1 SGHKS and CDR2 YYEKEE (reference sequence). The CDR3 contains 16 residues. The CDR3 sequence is CASSLLAHDRLYEQYV. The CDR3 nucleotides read TGTGCCAGCAGCTTGCTGGCCCATGACAGACTCTACGAGCAGTACGTC.

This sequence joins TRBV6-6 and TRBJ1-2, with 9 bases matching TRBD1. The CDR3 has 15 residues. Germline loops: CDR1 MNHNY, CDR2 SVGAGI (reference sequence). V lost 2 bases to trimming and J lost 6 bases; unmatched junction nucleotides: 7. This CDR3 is CASSYQTGQGNGYTF. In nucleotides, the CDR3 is TGTGCCAGCAGTTACCAGACGGGACAGGGAAATGGCTACACCTTC.

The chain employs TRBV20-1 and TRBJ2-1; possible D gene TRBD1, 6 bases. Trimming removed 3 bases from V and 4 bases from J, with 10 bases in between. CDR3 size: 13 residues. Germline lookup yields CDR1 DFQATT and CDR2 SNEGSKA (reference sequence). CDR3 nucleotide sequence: TGCAGTGCTAGTAGAGGGGGTTACAATGAGCAGTTCTTC. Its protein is CSASRGGYNEQFF.